These 29 T cell receptor beta chains came from one sample sequenced in a study of blood T cell repertoires in COVID-19. Assay: immunoSEQ multiplex PCR; the TCRdb copy retains only in-frame clones and omits some. This table holds approximately 270,000 clones, 86% found once. The sequenced sample was peripheral blood. Every receptor here comes from a man aged 35-49 years with active or convalescent COVID-19.

The chain joins TRBV7-6 to TRBJ1-5; D remains ambiguous. V lost 4 bases, J lost 5 bases, and 9 bases lay in between. The CDR3 runs to 13 residues. Germline V gene data show CDR1 as SGHVS and CDR2 as FNYEAQ. The CDR3 reads CASSSSGYQPQHF. The CDR3 DNA follows: TGTGCCAGCAGCTCCTCAGGATATCAGCCCCAGCATTTT.

This rearrangement joins TRBV4-1 to TRBJ1-2; TRBD1 matches 7 bases. CDR1 is MGHRA, CDR2 YSYEKL, per germline. V lost 0 bases, J lost 3 bases, and 10 bases stayed unmatched. The CDR3 extends over 17 amino acids. This CDR3 reads CASSQDTGTVPYYGYTF. The CDR3 DNA reads TGCGCCAGCAGCCAAGATACCGGGACAGTACCTTACTATGGCTACACCTTC.

The chain is built from TRBV7-2 and TRBJ2-7; unclear D gene. V lost 1 base, J lost 7 bases, and 11 bases lay in between. The V gene's germline CDR1 is SGHTA and CDR2 FQGNSA. The CDR3 runs 13 residues. CDR3 residues: CASSLGPSREQYF. CDR3 bases: TGTGCCAGCAGCTTAGGTCCGTCTAGGGAGCAGTACTTC.

This rearrangement joins TRBV27 to TRBJ1-1, with 7 bases that match TRBD1. This CDR3 spans 13 amino acids. With 5 bases clipped from V and 4 bases from J, the junction kept 4 bases outside the gene matches. Germline V gene sequence: CDR1 MNHEY, CDR2 SMNVEV (reference sequence). CDR3 sequence: CASSANRGTEAFF. CDR3 DNA sequence: TGTGCCAGCAGTGCGAACAGGGGCACTGAAGCTTTCTTT.

The chain combines TRBV11-2 with TRBJ2-1; D is perhaps TRBD2 (6 bases). The CDR3 has 18 amino acids. The germline V gene encodes CDR1 SGHAT and CDR2 FQNNGV. V lost 0 bases and J 0 bases, leaving 15 bases between the germline ends. The CDR3 here is CASSLDLSGPLSYNEQFF. DNA of the CDR3: TGTGCCAGCAGCTTAGATCTCAGCGGGCCTCTCTCCTACAATGAGCAGTTCTTC.

The rearrangement joins TRBV5-4 to TRBJ1-1; a possible D gene is TRBD1 (6 bases). The CDR3 has 15 amino acids. Germline CDR1 SGHNT, CDR2 YYREEE (reference sequence). V was clipped by 4 bases and J by 2 bases, with 15 bases between them. As DNA, the CDR3 is TGTGCCAGCAGCCCCCGGGGGGGCCACAACACTGAAGCTTTCTTT. Translation: CASSPRGGHNTEAFF. The full variable domain, rest sourced from reference TRBV5-4 and TRBJ1-1, is ETGVTQSPTHLIKTRGQQVTLRCSSQSGHNTVSWYQQALGQGPQFIFQYYREEENGRGNFPPRFSGLQFPNYSSELNVNALELDDSALYLCASSPRGGHNTEAFFGQGTRLTVV.

Comments on this clone: The same CDR3 can be traced to other DNA sequences in this sample. The chain is built from TRBV7-3 and TRBJ1-1, with 8 nucleotides matching TRBD1. The ends lost 2 bases at V and 2 bases at J; junction bases unmatched: 1. Germline CDR1 reads SGHTA; CDR2 reads FQGTGA. The CDR3 runs 14 residues. CDR3 region: CASSLGQGNTEAFF. CDR3 DNA: TGTGCCAGCAGCTTAGGACAGGGTAACACTGAAGCTTTCTTT.

DNA of the CDR3: TGTGCCAGCAGCCCAGTGGGGGGACAGATTAGCAATCAGCCCCAGCATTTT. Protein: CASSPVGGQISNQPQHF. The J gene is TRBJ1-5, the V gene TRBV28; TRBD1 agrees at 7 bases. Germline CDR1 MDHEN, CDR2 SYDVKM. After removal of 6 bases from V and 0 bases from J, the junction contained 11 bases not matched to a gene. The CDR3 contains 17 residues.

The chain is built from TRBV12-3 or TRBV12-4 and TRBJ1-2; no reliable D call. V was pared by 10 bases and J by 5 bases, with 14 bases between. This CDR3 has 12 residues. The CDR3 DNA reads as TGTGCCATCCTAGGTTTGGTATATGGCTACACCTTC. It yields the protein CAILGLVYGYTF.

The chain has TRBV6-6 and TRBJ1-2, with D tentatively TRBD1 (5 bases). Trimming removed 6 bases from V and 2 bases from J, with 31 bases in between. This CDR3 is built from 20 residues. CDR1 is MNHNY and CDR2 is SVGAGI in the germline V gene (reference sequence). The CDR3 bases are TGTGCCAGCAGCTCGGGACCCCTAGGAGGGCTCGCCCGCAGGAACTATGGCTACACCTTC. Translated, it gives CASSSGPLGGLARRNYGYTF.

The genes are TRBV19 and TRBJ1-5, with D possibly being TRBD1 (5 bases). The CDR3 has 16 amino acids. V was clipped by 0 bases and J by 9 bases, with 18 bases between them. Germline V gives CDR1 LNHDA, CDR2 SQIVND (reference sequence). The CDR3 region is CASSIDPGRGRRPQHF. DNA for the CDR3: TGTGCCAGTAGTATAGATCCAGGGAGGGGAAGGAGGCCCCAGCATTTT.

This rearrangement joins TRBV9 to TRBJ2-1; the match to TRBD1 covers 9 bases. V dropped 4 bases and J dropped 1; count of bases not matched to a gene: 3. The CDR3 is 15 amino acids. Germline CDR1 is SGDLS and CDR2 is YYNGEE. CDR3 loop: CASSLGTGSYNEQFF. CDR3 coding DNA: TGTGCCAGCAGCCTCGGGACAGGGTCCTACAATGAGCAGTTCTTC.

The V and J genes are TRBV29-1 and TRBJ1-2; 8 bases are a match to TRBD1. CDR3 length: 13 residues. The V and J ends lost 4 bases and 2 bases, in that order; junction bases with no gene match: 3. Germline lookup yields CDR1 SQVTM and CDR2 ANQGSEA. Here the CDR3 DNA reads TGCAGCGTTGGACAGGGGAGCAACTATGGCTACACCTTC. This sequence encodes CSVGQGSNYGYTF.

V is TRBV9 and J is TRBJ2-3, with a possible D match to TRBD1 (6 bases). This CDR3 has 18 residues. The germline V and J ends were trimmed by 0 bases and 2 bases, with 19 bases remaining between them. Germline V gene sequence: CDR1 SGDLS, CDR2 YYNGEE. In DNA, the CDR3 is TGTGCCAGCAGCGTAGAAGTGACAGGCCGCCTTTTCACAGATACGCAGTATTTT. Residues: CASSVEVTGRLFTDTQYF. The whole variable domain, remainder taken from reference TRBV9 and TRBJ2-3, is DSGVTQTPKHLITATGQRVTLRCSPRSGDLSVYWYQQSLDQGLQFLIQYYNGEERAKGNILERFSAQQFPDLHSELNLSSLELGDSALYFCASSVEVTGRLFTDTQYFGPGTRLTVL.

The chain joins TRBV5-1 to TRBJ1-2, with 7 bases aligning to TRBD1. Germline CDR1 and CDR2: SGHRS and YFSETQ. V trimming: 1 base; J trimming: 8 bases; junction bases outside the gene matches: 14. The CDR3 sequence is 16 residues long. This chain's CDR3 is CASSLTDRVTIRGYTF. For the CDR3, the DNA is TGCGCCAGCAGCTTGACAGACAGGGTGACGATACGCGGCTACACCTTC.

The chain is built from TRBV24-1 and TRBJ1-5; D perhaps matches TRBD1 (6 bases). The CDR3 has 14 residues. Germline CDR1 reads KGHDR; CDR2 reads SFDVKD. V dropped 3 bases and J dropped 9 bases, with 14 bases sitting between them. In DNA, the CDR3 is TGTGCCACCAGTGATCGGGGGGCCGGGGGGCCCCAGCATTTT. Its translation is CATSDRGAGGPQHF.

This clone is a singleton in its sample. J is TRBJ1-1 and V is TRBV6-6, with 7 bases that match TRBD1. Germline trimming cut 6 bases from V and 4 bases from J; bases unmatched to any gene: 8. Germline V gene lookup returns CDR1 MNHNY and CDR2 SVGAGI (reference sequence). This CDR3 contains 14 residues. The CDR3, as DNA: TGTGCCAGCAGCCTCGACAGGGTGGGCACTGAAGCTTTCTTT. This sequence encodes CASSLDRVGTEAFF.

The CDR3 DNA reads TGTGCCAGCAGCCCTGGACTAGCGGGGGCCTTAGATACGCAGTATTTT. Its protein product is CASSPGLAGALDTQYF. This chain uses TRBV9 with TRBJ2-3; 13 bases fit TRBD2. Germline V gene lookup returns CDR1 SGDLS and CDR2 YYNGEE. CDR3 length: 16 residues. Trimming cost V 4 bases and J 5 bases; bases outside gene matches: 7.

The rearrangement links TRBV6-5 to TRBJ1-1, with D unclear. V gave up 0 bases and J gave up 2 bases, with 4 bases separating them. Germline V gene data show CDR1 as MNHEY and CDR2 as SVGAGI. CDR3 size: 13 residues. CDR3 sequence: CASSYSANTEAFF. For the CDR3, the DNA is TGTGCCAGCAGTTACTCGGCCAACACTGAAGCTTTCTTT.

V usage is TRBV2 and J usage is TRBJ1-2, with D perhaps TRBD1 (5 bases). V lost 7 bases to trimming and J lost 4 bases, with 22 bases between them. The CDR3 sequence is 16 residues long. CDR1 is SNHLY, CDR2 FYNNEI, per germline. DNA for the CDR3: TGTGCCAGCATTCTAACCGGGACTGCCACCGGCTATGGCTACACCTTC. Its protein product is CASILTGTATGYGYTF.

This chain uses TRBV29-1 with TRBJ2-7; D is undetermined. The germline V gene has CDR1 SQVTM and CDR2 ANQGSEA. This CDR3 is built from 11 residues. V shed 0 bases and J shed 7 bases, with 7 bases lying between them. CDR3 DNA sequence: TGCAGCGTTGAAGAAGATGAGGAGCAGTACTTC. It codes for CSVEEDEEQYF.

This clone was recorded at least ten times. The chain has TRBV19 and TRBJ2-1; 7 bases are a match to TRBD1. Germline V gives CDR1 LNHDA, CDR2 SQIVND (reference sequence). The CDR3 covers 14 residues. V was pared by 7 bases and J by 1 base, with 4 bases of the junction left unmatched. As DNA, the CDR3 is TGTGCCAGTACCCGACAGGGTTCCTACAATGAGCAGTTCTTC. Translation gives CASTRQGSYNEQFF.

This chain connects TRBV14 to TRBJ1-1; the match to TRBD1 covers 8 bases. The germline CDR1 and CDR2 sequences are SGHDN and FVKESK. This CDR3 region has 14 residues. The junction had 3 bases not matched to a gene; V was cut back by 1 base and J by 5 bases. DNA for the CDR3: TGTGCCAGCAGCCAAGCCAGGGGGCGGACTGAAGCTTTCTTT. Translated, it gives CASSQARGRTEAFF.

V usage is TRBV11-2 and J usage is TRBJ1-6; D remains unclear. The CDR3 consists of 15 residues. Looked up from germline, CDR1 is SGHAT and CDR2 is FQNNGV. V gave up 1 base and J gave up 7 bases, with 11 bases separating them. The CDR3 DNA sequence: TGTGCCAGCAGCTTAGGCAGCCCCGGGAATTCACCCCTCCACTTT. This gives the protein CASSLGSPGNSPLHF.

This clone was detected once. V and J are TRBV10-3 and TRBJ1-1; 12 bases line up with TRBD1. The V and J ends lost 7 bases and 3 bases, in that order; junction bases with no gene match: 3. This CDR3 comprises 14 residues. Germline CDR1 and CDR2: ENHRY and SYGVKD. The CDR3: CAITGQGADTEAFF. For the CDR3, the DNA is TGTGCCATCACGGGACAGGGGGCAGACACTGAAGCTTTCTTT.

The J gene is TRBJ1-1, the V gene TRBV9; D may be TRBD1 (6 bases). Germline V lookup: CDR1 SGDLS, CDR2 YYNGEE. The CDR3 consists of 14 residues. The ends were cut back, 3 bases at V and 3 bases at J, with 12 bases in the middle. The CDR3 coding sequence is TGTGCCAGCAGCGCCCGAAAGGGGGACACTGAAGCTTTCTTT. It specifies CASSARKGDTEAFF.

CDR3 amino acids: CASSLTMNTEAFF. The CDR3 region has the DNA TGTGCCAGCAGCCTTACTATGAACACTGAAGCTTTCTTT. This chain links TRBV5-6 with TRBJ1-1, with D unresolved. V was shortened by 4 bases and J by 0 bases, with 7 bases between the two germline ends. The V gene's germline CDR1 is SGHDT and CDR2 YYEEEE. The CDR3 sequence is 13 residues long.

V gene TRBV10-1 combines with J gene TRBJ2-7; 8 bases are shared with TRBD2. Germline CDR1 and CDR2: WNHNN and SYGVQD (reference sequence). The CDR3 runs to 12 residues. Unmatched junction bases numbered 3, after V lost 4 bases and J lost 7 bases. CDR3 sequence: CASSVLAGEQYF. For the CDR3, the DNA is TGCGCCAGCAGTGTTCTAGCGGGTGAGCAGTACTTC.

V usage is TRBV18 and J usage is TRBJ1-6; unclear D gene. This CDR3 has 13 amino acids. Per germline, CDR1 KGHSH and CDR2 LQKENI. Trimming removed 1 base at V and 8 bases at J, with 6 bases between. The CDR3 reads CASSPLSDSPLHF. CDR3 bases: TGTGCCAGCTCACCACTTTCTGATTCACCCCTCCACTTT.